One sample yielded the 15 T cell receptor beta chains listed below, sequenced in a study of radiotherapy plus CTLA-4 blockade in lung cancer. Clones were read by immunoSEQ multiplex PCR, and TCRdb kept only the in-frame ones, dropping some. The sample has roughly 66,000 clones, around 86% seen once; the top ten hold approximately 4.1%. Sequencing used peripheral blood, obtained from a patient treated with radiotherapy plus ipilimumab. These receptors all stem from a human donor with non-small cell lung cancer who had a partial response to radiotherapy plus ipilimumab.

J is TRBJ1-2 and V is TRBV6-5, with TRBD1 matching 7 bases. This CDR3 region has 14 residues. Trimming removed 3 bases from V and 6 bases from J; junction bases left unmatched: 7. Germline V gene lookup returns CDR1 MNHEY and CDR2 SVGAGI. In DNA, the CDR3 is TGTGCCAGCAGTTATCGGACAGGACAAAATGGCTACACCTTC. Translated: CASSYRTGQNGYTF.

The J gene is TRBJ2-5, the V gene TRBV2, with 9 bases identical to TRBD2. V was pared by 6 bases and J by 1 base, with 3 bases of the junction left unmatched. This CDR3 has 14 amino acids. Germline loops: CDR1 SNHLY, CDR2 FYNNEI. CDR3 loop: CASRLTSGQETQYF. As DNA, the CDR3 is TGTGCCAGCAGGTTGACTAGCGGCCAAGAGACCCAGTACTTC.

The gene calls are TRBV28 and TRBJ1-5; 8 bases map to TRBD1. The V and J ends lost 3 bases and 1 base, in that order; junction bases with no gene match: 14. CDR1 MDHEN and CDR2 SYDVKM come from the germline V gene. This CDR3 comprises 19 residues. This chain's CDR3 is CASSLMGQGAGWSNQPQHF. The CDR3 DNA follows: TGTGCCAGCAGTTTGATGGGGCAGGGGGCGGGGTGGAGCAATCAGCCCCAGCATTTT.

This clone was observed a single time. The chain couples TRBV18 to TRBJ2-1; possibly TRBD2 for D (5 bases). The CDR3 sequence is 14 residues long. V was pared by 5 bases and J by 1 base, with 9 bases between. From germline, CDR1 is KGHSH and CDR2 LQKENI. The CDR3, as DNA: TGTGCCAGCTCATCCGGAGGTTCCTACAATGAGCAGTTCTTC. It codes for CASSSGGSYNEQFF.

This clone was observed a few times. The rearrangement links TRBV6-5 to TRBJ2-7, with D perhaps matching TRBD2 (6 bases). Trimming took off 7 bases at V and 0 bases at J, with 13 bases between the two ends. Germline V gives CDR1 MNHEY, CDR2 SVGAGI. The CDR3 covers 14 residues. CDR3 sequence (DNA): TGTGCCAGCAAGTGGGGGGAAGGCTCCTACGAGCAGTACTTC. This translates into CASKWGEGSYEQYF.

The genes are TRBV11-2 and TRBJ2-3, with 9 bases matching TRBD2. Germline V CDR1 and CDR2: SGHAT, FQNNGV. CDR3 length: 16 amino acids. V lost 0 bases and J lost 8; bases outside the gene matches: 9. CDR3 DNA: TGTGCCAGCAGCTTAGATTTCCTAGCGGGAAAGGGTACGCAGTATTTT. Its protein is CASSLDFLAGKGTQYF.

The gene calls are TRBV28 and TRBJ1-2, with D perhaps TRBD1 (5 bases). Trimming took 4 bases from V and 4 from J, leaving 7 bases between them. Germline V gives CDR1 MDHEN, CDR2 SYDVKM. The CDR3 contains 12 residues. This CDR3 reads CASSWQGYGYTF. In DNA form, the CDR3 reads TGTGCCAGCAGTTGGCAGGGCTATGGCTACACCTTC.

The J gene is TRBJ1-4, the V gene TRBV7-6; 7 bases are shared with TRBD1. CDR1 is SGHVS and CDR2 is FNYEAQ in the germline V gene. CDR3 length equals 15 residues. Losses at the gene ends were 5 bases for V and 4 bases for J; bases not matched to a gene: 7. The CDR3 reads CASSRLDRDNEKLFF. CDR3 DNA sequence: TGTGCCAGCAGCCGGCTTGACAGGGATAATGAAAAACTGTTTTTT.

The chain uses TRBV5-1 and TRBJ1-1; the match to TRBD1 covers 7 bases. Germline V CDR1 and CDR2: SGHRS, YFSETQ. The CDR3 totals 15 residues. Germline trimming cut 4 bases from V and 4 bases from J; bases unmatched to any gene: 10. The CDR3 is CASSPQGGEGTEAFF. CDR3 nucleotide sequence: TGCGCCAGCAGCCCCCAGGGGGGTGAGGGCACTGAAGCTTTCTTT.

The rearrangement links TRBV12-2 to TRBJ1-5; the D call of TRBD1 is as the table states it, not checked on the DNA. TRBV12-2 is labeled a pseudogene. CDR3 size: 17 residues. CDR3 nucleotide sequence: TGTGCAAGTCGCTTAGAAGAGGGACAGGGGGAGGAACAGCCCCAGCATTTT. Residues: CASRLEEGQGEEQPQHF.

This clone has a single count. The chain recombines TRBV19 with TRBJ1-1; a possible D gene is TRBD1 (6 bases). This CDR3 comprises 15 residues. CDR1 is LNHDA and CDR2 is SQIVND in the germline V gene (reference sequence). V gave up 7 bases and J gave up 1 base, with 16 bases separating them. CDR3 in amino acids: CASTVRGHGNTEAFF. The CDR3 DNA reads as TGTGCCAGTACGGTTAGGGGACACGGGAACACTGAAGCTTTCTTT. Based on the CDR3 plus reference TRBV19 and TRBJ1-1, the full variable domain is DGGITQSPKYLFRKEGQNVTLSCEQNLNHDAMYWYRQDPGQGLRLIYYSQIVNDFQKGDIAEGYSVSREKKESFPLTVTSAQKNPTAFYLCASTVRGHGNTEAFFGQGTRLTVV.

This clone was counted a single time. The J gene is TRBJ1-2, the V gene TRBV29-1; TRBD1 might be the D (5 bases). The CDR3 loop spans 12 amino acids. V lost 3 bases and J 2 bases, leaving 7 bases between the germline ends. Per the germline V gene, CDR1 is SQVTM and CDR2 is ANQGSEA. CDR3 in amino acids: CSVDDRNYGYTF. The CDR3 coding sequence is TGCAGCGTTGATGACAGAAACTATGGCTACACCTTC.

This chain joins TRBV19 and TRBJ1-5; D ambiguous. V was cut by 5 bases and J by 1 base, with 9 bases left in between. The CDR3 sequence is 14 residues long. The germline gives CDR1 LNHDA, CDR2 SQIVND (reference sequence). The CDR3 nucleotides read TGTGCCAGTAGTCGGTACCCCAGCAATCAGCCCCAGCATTTT. Protein: CASSRYPSNQPQHF.

The chain employs TRBV9 and TRBJ2-1; 13 positions match TRBD2. The CDR3 sequence is 15 residues long. Germline CDR1 is SGDLS and CDR2 is YYNGEE. V lost 4 bases, J lost 8 bases, and 6 bases stayed unmatched. The CDR3 loop reads CASSTGTSGNHEQFF. The CDR3 DNA sequence: TGTGCCAGCAGCACCGGGACTAGCGGGAACCATGAGCAGTTCTTC. Based on the CDR3 plus reference TRBV9 and TRBJ2-1, the full variable domain is DSGVTQTPKHLITATGQRVTLRCSPRSGDLSVYWYQQSLDQGLQFLIQYYNGEERAKGNILERFSAQQFPDLHSELNLSSLELGDSALYFCASSTGTSGNHEQFFGPGTRLTVL.

The chain joins TRBV5-1 to TRBJ2-2; D unclear. Germline values: CDR1 SGHRS, CDR2 YFSETQ. CDR3 size: 15 residues. Trimming removed 0 bases at V and 2 bases at J, with 8 bases between. The CDR3 nucleotides are TGCGCCAGCAGCTTGGACTTTATCAACACCGGGGAGCTGTTTTTT. Protein sequence: CASSLDFINTGELFF.